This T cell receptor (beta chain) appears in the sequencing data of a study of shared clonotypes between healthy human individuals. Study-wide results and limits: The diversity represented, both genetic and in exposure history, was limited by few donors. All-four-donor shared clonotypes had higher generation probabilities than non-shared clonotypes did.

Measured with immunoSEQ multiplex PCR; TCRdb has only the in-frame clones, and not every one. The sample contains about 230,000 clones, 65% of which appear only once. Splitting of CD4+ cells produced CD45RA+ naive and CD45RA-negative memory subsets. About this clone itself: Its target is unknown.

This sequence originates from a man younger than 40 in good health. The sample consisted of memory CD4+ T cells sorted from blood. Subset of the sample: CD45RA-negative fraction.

CDR3 sequence (DNA): TGCGCCAGCAGCCCCTACGGGCTAGCGGGACGCCTTACTAGCACAGATACGCAGTATTTT. This gives the protein CASSPYGLAGRLTSTDTQYF. This chain joins TRBV4-1 and TRBJ2-3; 9 bases fit TRBD2. Germline V gives CDR1 MGHRA, CDR2 YSYEKL. The CDR3 spans 20 residues. After removal of 4 bases from V and 0 bases from J, the junction contained 17 bases not matched to a gene.